Described below is a single T cell receptor beta chain sequence and its context. Its antigen is currently unknown. For TCR beta, libraries came from quantitative 5'-RACE with molecular barcodes. MiXCR, run by TCRdb on the 5' RACE reads, gives a single entry per CDR3 protein. The table shows a few hundred thousand distinct CDR3 sequences, with 20% to 25% occurring only once. This sample is part of a study of CD8 T cells in ankylosing spondylitis. V was trimmed by 6 bases and J by 7 bases, leaving 24 bases between them. This CDR3 is built from 17 residues. Germline V gene data show CDR1 as SGHTA and CDR2 as FQGNSA. General observations from the study: Disease-linked clones reportedly showed significant enrichment in matched ankylosing spondylitis synovial fluid. Blood of patients with ankylosing spondylitis appeared to be characterized by a TCR beta motif of several highly homologous variants. The disease-linked clones had a CD8+ phenotype and low blood frequencies.

The V call is TRBV7-2, the J call TRBJ2-2, with unresolved D. This TCR derives from a female donor with ankylosing spondylitis or in good health (not recorded which). Sequencing was performed on blood, either unsorted or a sorted T cell fraction (not recorded which). CDR3 protein: CASSPWSQFFGDGELFF. CDR3 bases: TGTGCCAGCAGTCCCTGGTCTCAGTTCTTTGGGGACGGGGAGCTGTTTTTT. The complete variable domain, with remaining parts taken from reference TRBV7-2 and TRBJ2-2, reads GAGVSQSPSNKVTEKGKDVELRCDPISGHTALYWYRQSLGQGLEFLIYFQGNSAPDKSGLPSDRFSAERTGGSVSTLTIQRTQQEDSAVYLCASSPWSQFFGDGELFFGEGSRLTVL.